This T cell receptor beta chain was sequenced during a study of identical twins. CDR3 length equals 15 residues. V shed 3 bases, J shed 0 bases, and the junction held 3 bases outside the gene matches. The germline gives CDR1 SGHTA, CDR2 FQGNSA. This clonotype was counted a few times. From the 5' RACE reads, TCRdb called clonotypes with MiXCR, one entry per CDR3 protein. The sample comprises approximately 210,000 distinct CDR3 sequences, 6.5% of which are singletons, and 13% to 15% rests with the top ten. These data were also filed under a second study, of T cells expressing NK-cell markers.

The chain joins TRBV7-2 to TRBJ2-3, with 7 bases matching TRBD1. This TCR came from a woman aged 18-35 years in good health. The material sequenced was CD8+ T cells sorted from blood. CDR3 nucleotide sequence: TGTGCCAGCAGCTTCCGGGACAGAAGCACAGATACGCAGTATTTT. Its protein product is CASSFRDRSTDTQYF. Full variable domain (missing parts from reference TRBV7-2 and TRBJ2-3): GAGVSQSPSNKVTEKGKDVELRCDPISGHTALYWYRQSLGQGLEFLIYFQGNSAPDKSGLPSDRFSAERTGGSVSTLTIQRTQQEDSAVYLCASSFRDRSTDTQYFGPGTRLTVL.